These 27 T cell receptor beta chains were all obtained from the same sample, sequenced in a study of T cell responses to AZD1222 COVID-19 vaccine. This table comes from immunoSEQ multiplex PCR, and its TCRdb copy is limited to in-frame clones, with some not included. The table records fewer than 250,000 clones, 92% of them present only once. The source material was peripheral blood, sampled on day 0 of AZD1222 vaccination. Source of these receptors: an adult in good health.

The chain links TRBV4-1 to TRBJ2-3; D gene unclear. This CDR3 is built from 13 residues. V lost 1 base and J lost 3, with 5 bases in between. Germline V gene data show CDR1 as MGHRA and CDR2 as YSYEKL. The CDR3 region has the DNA TGCGCCAGCAGCCAAGCGAGAACAGATACGCAGTATTTT. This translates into CASSQARTDTQYF.

The CDR3 DNA follows: TGTGCCAGCAGCCCCTTTGAGGGTACGGCTTTCTTT. Translated, it gives CASSPFEGTAFF. The V call is TRBV7-8, the J call TRBJ1-1; no clear D. The germline V gene has CDR1 SGHVS and CDR2 FQNEAQ. This CDR3 has 12 residues. Trimming removed 5 bases from V and 11 bases from J, with 15 bases in between.

This chain's CDR3 is CASRGTGSQPQHF. CDR3 nucleotides: TGTGCCAGCAGGGGGACAGGGAGTCAGCCCCAGCATTTT. This chain joins TRBV12-3 or TRBV12-4 and TRBJ1-5, with 9 positions matching TRBD1. Trimming removed 6 bases from V and 6 bases from J; junction bases left unmatched: 3. The CDR3 is 13 residues long.

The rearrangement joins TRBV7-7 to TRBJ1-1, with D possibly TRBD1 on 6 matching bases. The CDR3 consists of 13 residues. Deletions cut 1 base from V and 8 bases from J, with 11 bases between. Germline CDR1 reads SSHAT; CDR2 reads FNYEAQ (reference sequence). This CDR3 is CASSLEGGSEAFF. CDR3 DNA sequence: TGTGCCAGCAGCTTAGAGGGGGGGTCAGAAGCTTTCTTT.

The CDR3 loop reads CASSFVSGGPVDTGELFF. The CDR3 DNA reads TGTGCCAGCAGCTTCGTTAGCGGGGGTCCGGTGGACACCGGGGAGCTGTTTTTT. This chain joins TRBV13 and TRBJ2-2, with 9 bases fitting TRBD2. V shed 3 bases, J shed 3 bases, and the junction held 11 bases outside the gene matches. Germline-derived CDR1 and CDR2 are PRHDT and FYEKMQ (reference sequence). The CDR3 totals 18 residues. Drawing the rest from reference TRBV13 and TRBJ2-2, the complete variable domain is AAGVIQSPRHLIKEKRETATLKCYPIPRHDTVYWYQQGPGQDPQFLISFYEKMQSDKGSIPDRFSAQQFSDYHSELNMSSLELGDSALYFCASSFVSGGPVDTGELFFGEGSRLTVL.

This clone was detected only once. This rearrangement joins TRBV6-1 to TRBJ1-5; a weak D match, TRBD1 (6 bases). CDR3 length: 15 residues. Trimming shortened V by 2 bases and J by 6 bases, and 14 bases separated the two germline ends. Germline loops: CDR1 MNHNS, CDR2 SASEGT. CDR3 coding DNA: TGTGCCAGCAGTGAAATGGGACACACTGCTCAGCCCCAGCATTTT. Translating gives CASSEMGHTAQPQHF.

The CDR3 DNA follows: TGTGCCAGCAGTTACTCCGGGGACAGCGGGGGCTACACCTTC. Encoded protein: CASSYSGDSGGYTF. The chain employs TRBV6-5 and TRBJ1-2; 7 positions match TRBD1. The germline V gene encodes CDR1 MNHEY and CDR2 SVGAGI. The CDR3 has 14 amino acids. After removal of 0 bases from V and 8 bases from J, the junction contained 6 bases not matched to a gene.

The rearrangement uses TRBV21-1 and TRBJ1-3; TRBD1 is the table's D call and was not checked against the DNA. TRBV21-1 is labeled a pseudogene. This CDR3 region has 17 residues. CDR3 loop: CASRGDRPQSGGNTIYF. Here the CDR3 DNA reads TGTGCCAGCAGGGGGGACAGACCTCAATCCGGGGGAAACACCATATATTTT.

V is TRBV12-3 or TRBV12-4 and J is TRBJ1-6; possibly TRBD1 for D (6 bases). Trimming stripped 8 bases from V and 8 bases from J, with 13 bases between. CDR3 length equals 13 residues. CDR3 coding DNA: TGTGCCAGCGCGAGGCAGGGGTATTCACCCCTCCACTTT. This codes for CASARQGYSPLHF.

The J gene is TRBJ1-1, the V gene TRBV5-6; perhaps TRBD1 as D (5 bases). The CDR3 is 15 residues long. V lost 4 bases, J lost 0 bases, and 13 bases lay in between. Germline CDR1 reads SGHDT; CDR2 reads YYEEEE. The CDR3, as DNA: TGTGCCAGCAGCCGCTGGACACTAATGAACACTGAAGCTTTCTTT. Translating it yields CASSRWTLMNTEAFF.

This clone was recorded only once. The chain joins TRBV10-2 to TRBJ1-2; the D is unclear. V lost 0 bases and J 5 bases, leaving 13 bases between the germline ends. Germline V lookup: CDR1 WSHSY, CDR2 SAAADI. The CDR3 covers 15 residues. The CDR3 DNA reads TGCGCCAGCAGTGAGTCTACAAGTCTCTCATATGGCTACACCTTC. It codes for CASSESTSLSYGYTF.

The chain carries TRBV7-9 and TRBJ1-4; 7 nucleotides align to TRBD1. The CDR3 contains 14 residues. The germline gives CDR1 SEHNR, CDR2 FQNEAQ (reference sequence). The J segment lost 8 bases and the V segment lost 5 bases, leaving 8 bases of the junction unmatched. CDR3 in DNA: TGTGCCAGCAGCCCCGAGGGGGCATGGGAAAAACTGTTTTTT. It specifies CASSPEGAWEKLFF.

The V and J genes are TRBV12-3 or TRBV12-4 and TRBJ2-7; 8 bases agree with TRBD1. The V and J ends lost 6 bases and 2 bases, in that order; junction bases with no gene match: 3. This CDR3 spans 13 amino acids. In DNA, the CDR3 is TGTGCCAGCAGCTGGACAGGGACCTACGAGCAGTACTTC. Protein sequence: CASSWTGTYEQYF.

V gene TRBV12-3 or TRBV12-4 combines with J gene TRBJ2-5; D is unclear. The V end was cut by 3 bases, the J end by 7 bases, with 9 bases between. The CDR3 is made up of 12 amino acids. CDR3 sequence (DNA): TGTGCCAGCAGTTTTTTAGCACCGACCCAGTACTTC. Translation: CASSFLAPTQYF.

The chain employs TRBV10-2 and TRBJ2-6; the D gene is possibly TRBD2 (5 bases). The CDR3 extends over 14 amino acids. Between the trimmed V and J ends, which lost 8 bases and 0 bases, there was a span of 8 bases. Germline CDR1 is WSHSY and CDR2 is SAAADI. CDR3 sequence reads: CASRGGSGANVLTF. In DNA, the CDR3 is TGCGCCAGCCGAGGAGGCTCTGGGGCCAACGTCCTGACTTTC.

This CDR3 is CASSLEGRQGIQYF. The DNA for the CDR3 is TGCGCCAGCAGCTTGGAGGGCAGGCAAGGCATTCAGTACTTC. The V and J genes are TRBV5-1 and TRBJ2-4; unclear D gene. The CDR3 has 14 residues. CDR1 is SGHRS, CDR2 YFSETQ, per germline. V gave up 0 bases and J gave up 9 bases, with 13 bases separating them.

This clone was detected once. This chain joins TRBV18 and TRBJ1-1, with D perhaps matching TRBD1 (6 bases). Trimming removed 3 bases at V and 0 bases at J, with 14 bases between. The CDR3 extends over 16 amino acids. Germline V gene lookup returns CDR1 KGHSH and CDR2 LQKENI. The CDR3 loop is CASSPRGAGVNTEAFF. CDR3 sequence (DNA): TGTGCCAGCTCACCCCGGGGGGCAGGGGTGAACACTGAAGCTTTCTTT.

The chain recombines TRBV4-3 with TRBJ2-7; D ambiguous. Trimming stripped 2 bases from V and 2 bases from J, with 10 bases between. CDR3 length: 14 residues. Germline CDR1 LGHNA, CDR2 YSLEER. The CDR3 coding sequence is TGCGCCAGCAGCCAAAAATTCGGGCCCTACGAGCAGTACTTC. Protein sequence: CASSQKFGPYEQYF.

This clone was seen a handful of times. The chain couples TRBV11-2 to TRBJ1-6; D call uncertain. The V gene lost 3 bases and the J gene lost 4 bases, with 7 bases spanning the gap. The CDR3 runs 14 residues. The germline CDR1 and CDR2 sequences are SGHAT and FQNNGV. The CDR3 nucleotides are TGTGCCAGCAGCTTTAGAGGGTATAATTCACCCCTCCACTTT. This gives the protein CASSFRGYNSPLHF.

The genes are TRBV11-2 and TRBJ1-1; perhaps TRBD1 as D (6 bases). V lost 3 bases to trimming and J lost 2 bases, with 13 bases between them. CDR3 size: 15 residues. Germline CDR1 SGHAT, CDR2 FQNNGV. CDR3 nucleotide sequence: TGTGCCAGCAGCTTTAGGGGGACACTAAACACTGAAGCTTTCTTT. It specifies CASSFRGTLNTEAFF. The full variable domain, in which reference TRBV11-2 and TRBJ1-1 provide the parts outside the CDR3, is EAGVAQSPRYKIIEKRQSVAFWCNPISGHATLYWYQQILGQGPKLLIQFQNNGVVDDSQLPKDRFSAERLKGVDSTLKIQPAKLEDSAVYLCASSFRGTLNTEAFFGQGTRLTVV.

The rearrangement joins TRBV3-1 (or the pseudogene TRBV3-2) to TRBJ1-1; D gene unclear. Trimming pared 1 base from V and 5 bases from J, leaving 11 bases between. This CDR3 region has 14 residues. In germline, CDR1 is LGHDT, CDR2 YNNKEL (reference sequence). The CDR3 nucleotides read TGTGCCAGCAGCCAAGGGCAGGTGAGGACTGAAGCTTTCTTT. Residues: CASSQGQVRTEAFF.

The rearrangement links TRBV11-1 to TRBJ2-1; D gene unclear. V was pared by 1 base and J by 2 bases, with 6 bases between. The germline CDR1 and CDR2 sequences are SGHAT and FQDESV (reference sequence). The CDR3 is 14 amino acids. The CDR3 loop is CASSLGGPYNEQFF. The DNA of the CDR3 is TGTGCCAGCAGCTTAGGGGGTCCCTACAATGAGCAGTTCTTC.

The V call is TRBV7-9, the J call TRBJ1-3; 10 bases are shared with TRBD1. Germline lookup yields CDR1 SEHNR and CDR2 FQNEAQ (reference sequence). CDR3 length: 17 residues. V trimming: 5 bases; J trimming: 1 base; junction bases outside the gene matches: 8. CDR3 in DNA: TGTGCCAGCAGCCCGTGGACAGGGGGGACTTCTGGAAACACCATATATTTT. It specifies CASSPWTGGTSGNTIYF.

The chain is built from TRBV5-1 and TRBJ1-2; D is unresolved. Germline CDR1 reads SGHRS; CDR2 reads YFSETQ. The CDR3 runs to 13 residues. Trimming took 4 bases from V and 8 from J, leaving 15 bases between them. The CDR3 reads CASSREGVEGYTF. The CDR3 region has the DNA TGCGCCAGCAGCCGGGAAGGTGTGGAGGGCTACACCTTC.

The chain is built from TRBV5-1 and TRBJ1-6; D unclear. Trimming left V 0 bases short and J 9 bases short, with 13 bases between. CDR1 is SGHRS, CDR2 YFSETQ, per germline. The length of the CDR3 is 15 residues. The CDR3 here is CASSLVSVQSSPLHF. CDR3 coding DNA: TGCGCCAGCAGCTTGGTATCCGTCCAGAGTTCACCCCTCCACTTT. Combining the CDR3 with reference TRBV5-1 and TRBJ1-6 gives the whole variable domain KAGVTQTPRYLIKTRGQQVTLSCSPISGHRSVSWYQQTPGQGLQFLFEYFSETQRNKGNFPGRFSGRQFSNSRSEMNVSTLELGDSALYLCASSLVSVQSSPLHFGNGTRLTVT.

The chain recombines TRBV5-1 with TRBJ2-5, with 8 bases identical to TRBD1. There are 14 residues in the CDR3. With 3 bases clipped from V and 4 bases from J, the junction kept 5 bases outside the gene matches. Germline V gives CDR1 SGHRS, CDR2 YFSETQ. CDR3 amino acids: CASSSRTGTETQYF. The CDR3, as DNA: TGCGCCAGCAGCTCGAGGACAGGGACAGAGACCCAGTACTTC.

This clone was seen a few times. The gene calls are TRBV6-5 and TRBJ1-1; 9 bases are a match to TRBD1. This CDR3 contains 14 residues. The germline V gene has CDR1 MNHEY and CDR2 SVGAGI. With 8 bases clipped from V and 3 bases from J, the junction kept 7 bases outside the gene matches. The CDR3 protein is CASGRQGEYTEAFF. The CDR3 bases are TGTGCCAGCGGACGACAGGGGGAGTACACTGAAGCTTTCTTT.